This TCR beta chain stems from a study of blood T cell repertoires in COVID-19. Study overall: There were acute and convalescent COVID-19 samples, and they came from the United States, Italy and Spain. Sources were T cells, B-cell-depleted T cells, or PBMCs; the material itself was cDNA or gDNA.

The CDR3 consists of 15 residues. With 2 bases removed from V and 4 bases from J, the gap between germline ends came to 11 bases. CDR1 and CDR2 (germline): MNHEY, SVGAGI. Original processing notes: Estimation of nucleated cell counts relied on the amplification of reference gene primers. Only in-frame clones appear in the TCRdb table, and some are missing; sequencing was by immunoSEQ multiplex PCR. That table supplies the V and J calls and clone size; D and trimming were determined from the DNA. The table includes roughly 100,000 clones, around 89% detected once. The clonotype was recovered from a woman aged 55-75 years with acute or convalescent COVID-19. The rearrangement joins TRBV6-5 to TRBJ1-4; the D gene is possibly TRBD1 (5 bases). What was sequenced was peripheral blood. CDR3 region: CASSYGAAVNEKLFF. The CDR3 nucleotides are TGTGCCAGCAGTTACGGGGCGGCAGTTAATGAAAAACTGTTTTTT.